Following are 10 T cell receptor beta chains from one sample sequenced in a study of shared clonotypes between healthy human individuals. Sequencing used immunoSEQ multiplex PCR; TCRdb keeps in-frame clones, though not all of them. Among about 2 million clones listed, 85% to 95% were seen once. Specimen: naive CD4+ T cells sorted from blood. As for subset: CD45RA+ positively selected. The receptors here all came from a young man in good health.

The gene calls are TRBV9 and TRBJ2-6; D remains ambiguous. Trimming took off 6 bases at V and 0 bases at J, with 13 bases between the two ends. Germline lookup yields CDR1 SGDLS and CDR2 YYNGEE. This CDR3 is built from 16 residues. The CDR3 region is CASTQGPSSGANVLTF. DNA of the CDR3: TGTGCCAGCACCCAAGGGCCTAGCTCTGGGGCCAACGTCCTGACTTTC.

Worth noting for this clone: Other DNA variants within this sample encode the same CDR3. The V call is TRBV18, the J call TRBJ2-2, with D tentatively TRBD2 (5 bases). The V end was cut by 3 bases, the J end by 3 bases, with 8 bases between. The CDR3 runs 14 residues. Germline V gene lookup returns CDR1 KGHSH and CDR2 LQKENI. The chain's CDR3 is CASSPQDYTGELFF. DNA of the CDR3: TGTGCCAGCTCACCCCAGGACTACACCGGGGAGCTGTTTTTT.

The genes are TRBV5-3 and TRBJ1-2; D gene ambiguous. TRBV5-3 is treated as an ORF (open reading frame) with a function not yet certain. The CDR3 loop spans 12 amino acids. The germline V and J ends were trimmed by 2 bases and 4 bases, with 6 bases remaining between them. CDR3 sequence (DNA): TGTGCCAGAAGCTTACGCAGCTATGGCTACACCTTC. This codes for CARSLRSYGYTF.

J is TRBJ2-7 and V is TRBV6-5; the D call may be TRBD1 or TRBD2 (6 bases each). CDR1 and CDR2 (germline): MNHEY, SVGAGI. There are 15 residues in the CDR3. V was cut by 0 bases and J by 5 bases, with 14 bases left in between. DNA for the CDR3: TGTGCCAGCAGTTACTCCACAGGGAGGCGGGACGAGCAGTACTTC. The encoded protein is CASSYSTGRRDEQYF.

This rearrangement joins TRBV7-9 to TRBJ1-2; the D gene is possibly TRBD1 (6 bases). The CDR3 spans 13 residues. From germline, CDR1 is SEHNR and CDR2 FQNEAQ (reference sequence). The V and J ends lost 5 bases and 8 bases respectively, with 15 bases between them. This CDR3 is CASSRDNLSGYTF. The CDR3 DNA sequence: TGTGCCAGCAGCCGGGACAATTTGTCGGGCTACACCTTC. Using reference TRBV7-9 and TRBJ1-2 for the parts outside the CDR3, the full variable domain is DTGVSQNPRHKITKRGQNVTFRCDPISEHNRLYWYRQTLGQGPEFLTYFQNEAQLEKSRLLSDRFSAERPKGSFSTLEIQRTEQGDSAMYLCASSRDNLSGYTFGSGTRLTVV.

The chain employs TRBV6-5 and TRBJ2-4, with TRBD1 matching over 7 bases. Germline CDR1 MNHEY, CDR2 SVGAGI. CDR3 length: 15 residues. Germline trimming cut 5 bases from V and 0 bases from J; bases unmatched to any gene: 4. This CDR3 is CASSGTELAKNIQYF. The DNA of the CDR3 is TGTGCCAGCAGTGGGACAGAGCTAGCCAAAAACATTCAGTACTTC.

The J gene is TRBJ2-1, the V gene TRBV4-1, with D possibly matching TRBD2 (6 bases). The length of the CDR3 is 15 residues. CDR1 is MGHRA, CDR2 YSYEKL, per germline. Trimming stripped 3 bases from V and 2 bases from J, with 11 bases between. The CDR3 DNA is TGCGCCAGCAGCCAGTTGGGGGGAACCTACAATGAGCAGTTCTTC. Protein sequence: CASSQLGGTYNEQFF.

The V and J genes are TRBV30 and TRBJ2-4; perhaps TRBD1 as D (6 bases). Germline V lookup: CDR1 GTSNPN, CDR2 SVGIG (reference sequence). This CDR3 region has 15 residues. Trimming cost V 3 bases and J 0 bases, with 12 bases left between them. CDR3 DNA: TGTGCCTGGAGCCAGGGACATTTAGCCAAAAACATTCAGTACTTC. Its protein product is CAWSQGHLAKNIQYF.

This chain uses TRBV7-2 with TRBJ2-3; D is tentatively TRBD1 or TRBD2 (5 bases each). Trimming shortened V by 2 bases and J by 1 base, and 10 bases separated the two germline ends. Germline V gene lookup returns CDR1 SGHTA and CDR2 FQGNSA. This CDR3 contains 15 residues. Written as DNA, the CDR3 is TGTGCCAGCAGCTTATACGGGGCGCGCACAGATACGCAGTATTTT. This sequence encodes CASSLYGARTDTQYF.

V and J are TRBV9 and TRBJ2-1, with D perhaps matching TRBD2 (6 bases). V lost 0 bases and J 4 bases, leaving 11 bases between the germline ends. The CDR3 has 15 residues. Germline CDR1 is SGDLS and CDR2 is YYNGEE. CDR3 amino acids: CASSVAGDRYNEQFF. In DNA, the CDR3 is TGTGCCAGCAGCGTAGCGGGGGACCGATACAATGAGCAGTTCTTC.